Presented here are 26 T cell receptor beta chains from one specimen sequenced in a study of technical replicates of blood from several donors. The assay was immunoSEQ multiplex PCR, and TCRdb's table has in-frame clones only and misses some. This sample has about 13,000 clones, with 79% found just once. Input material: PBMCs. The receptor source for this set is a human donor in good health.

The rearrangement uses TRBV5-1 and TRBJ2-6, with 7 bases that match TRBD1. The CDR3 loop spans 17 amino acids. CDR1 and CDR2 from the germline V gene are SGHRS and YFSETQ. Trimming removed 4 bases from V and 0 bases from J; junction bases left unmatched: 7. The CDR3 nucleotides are TGCGCCAGCAGCGGGACAGCCTTGGCCTCTGGGGCCAACGTCCTGACTTTC. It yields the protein CASSGTALASGANVLTF. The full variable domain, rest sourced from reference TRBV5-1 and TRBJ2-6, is KAGVTQTPRYLIKTRGQQVTLSCSPISGHRSVSWYQQTPGQGLQFLFEYFSETQRNKGNFPGRFSGRQFSNSRSEMNVSTLELGDSALYLCASSGTALASGANVLTFGAGSRLTVL.

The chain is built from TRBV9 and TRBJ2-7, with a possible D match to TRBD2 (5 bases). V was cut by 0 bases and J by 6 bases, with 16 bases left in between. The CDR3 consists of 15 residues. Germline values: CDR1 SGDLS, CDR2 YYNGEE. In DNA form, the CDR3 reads TGTGCCAGCAGCGTAGGCCCGGACCCGGAGGCCGAGCAGTACTTC. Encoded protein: CASSVGPDPEAEQYF.

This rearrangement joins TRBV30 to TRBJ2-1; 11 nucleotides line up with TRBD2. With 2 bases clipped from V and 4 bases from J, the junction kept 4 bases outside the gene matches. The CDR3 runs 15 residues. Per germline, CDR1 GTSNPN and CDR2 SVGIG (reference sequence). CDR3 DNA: TGTGCCTGGAGTATTCTAGCGGGGGGTTACAATGAGCAGTTCTTC. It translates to CAWSILAGGYNEQFF. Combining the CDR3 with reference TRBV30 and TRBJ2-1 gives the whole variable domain SQTIHQWPATLVQPVGSPLSLECTVEGTSNPNLYWYRQAAGRGLQLLFYSVGIGQISSEVPQNLSASRPQDRQFILSSKKLLLSDSGFYLCAWSILAGGYNEQFFGPGTRLTVL.

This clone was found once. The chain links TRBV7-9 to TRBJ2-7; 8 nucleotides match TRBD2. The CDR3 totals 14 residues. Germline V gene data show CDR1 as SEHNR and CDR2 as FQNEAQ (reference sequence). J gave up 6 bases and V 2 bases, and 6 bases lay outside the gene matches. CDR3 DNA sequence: TGTGCCAGCAGCTTATCGCGGGGGGTTAGCGAGCAGTACTTC. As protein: CASSLSRGVSEQYF. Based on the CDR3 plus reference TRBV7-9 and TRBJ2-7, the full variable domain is DTGVSQNPRHKITKRGQNVTFRCDPISEHNRLYWYRQTLGQGPEFLTYFQNEAQLEKSRLLSDRFSAERPKGSFSTLEIQRTEQGDSAMYLCASSLSRGVSEQYFGPGTRLTVT.

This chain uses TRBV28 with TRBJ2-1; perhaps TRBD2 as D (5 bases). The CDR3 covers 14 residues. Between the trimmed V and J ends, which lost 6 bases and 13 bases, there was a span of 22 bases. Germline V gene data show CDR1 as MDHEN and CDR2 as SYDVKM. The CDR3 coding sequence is TGTGCCAGCAGCCCCAGCCTGACGAGGGTGGAACAGTTCTTC. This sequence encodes CASSPSLTRVEQFF. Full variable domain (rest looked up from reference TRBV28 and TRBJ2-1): DVKVTQSSRYLVKRTGEKVFLECVQDMDHENMFWYRQDPGLGLRLIYFSYDVKMKEKGDIPEGYSVSREKKERFSLILESASTNQTSMYLCASSPSLTRVEQFFGPGTRLTVL.

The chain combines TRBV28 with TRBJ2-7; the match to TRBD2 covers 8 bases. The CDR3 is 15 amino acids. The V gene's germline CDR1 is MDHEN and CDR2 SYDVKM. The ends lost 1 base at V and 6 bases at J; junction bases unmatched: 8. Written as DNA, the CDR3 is TGTGCCAGCAGTTTATATGTTAGCGGGAATCGCGAGCAGTACTTC. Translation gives CASSLYVSGNREQYF. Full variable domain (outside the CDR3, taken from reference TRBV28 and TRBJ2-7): DVKVTQSSRYLVKRTGEKVFLECVQDMDHENMFWYRQDPGLGLRLIYFSYDVKMKEKGDIPEGYSVSREKKERFSLILESASTNQTSMYLCASSLYVSGNREQYFGPGTRLTVT.

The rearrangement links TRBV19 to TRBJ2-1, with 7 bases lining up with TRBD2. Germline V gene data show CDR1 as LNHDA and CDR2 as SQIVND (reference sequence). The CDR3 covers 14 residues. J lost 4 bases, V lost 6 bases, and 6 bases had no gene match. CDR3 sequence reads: CASRRSGVYNEQFF. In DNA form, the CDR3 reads TGTGCCAGTAGGCGAAGCGGGGTATACAATGAGCAGTTCTTC.

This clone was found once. The CDR3, as DNA: TGTGCCAGCAGTCACAGCGGATGGGTAGGGGGAACTGGGGCCAACGTCCTGACTTTC. Translation gives CASSHSGWVGGTGANVLTF. V is TRBV28 and J is TRBJ2-6, with D tentatively TRBD1 (6 bases). The CDR3 extends over 19 amino acids. CDR1 MDHEN and CDR2 SYDVKM come from the germline V gene. Trimming left V 5 bases short and J 2 bases short, with 22 bases between.

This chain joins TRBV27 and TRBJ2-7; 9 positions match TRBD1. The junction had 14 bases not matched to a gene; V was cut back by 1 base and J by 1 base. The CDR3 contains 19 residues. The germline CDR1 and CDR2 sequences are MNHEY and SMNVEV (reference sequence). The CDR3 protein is CASSLWTGDSTALSYEQYF. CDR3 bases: TGTGCCAGCAGTTTATGGACAGGGGATAGTACCGCCCTTTCCTACGAGCAGTACTTC.

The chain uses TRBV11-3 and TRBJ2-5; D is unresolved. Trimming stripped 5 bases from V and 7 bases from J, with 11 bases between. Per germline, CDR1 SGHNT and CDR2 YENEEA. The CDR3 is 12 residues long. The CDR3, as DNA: TGTGCCAGCAGCCGGGTTGAGGCGACCCAGTACTTC. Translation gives CASSRVEATQYF.

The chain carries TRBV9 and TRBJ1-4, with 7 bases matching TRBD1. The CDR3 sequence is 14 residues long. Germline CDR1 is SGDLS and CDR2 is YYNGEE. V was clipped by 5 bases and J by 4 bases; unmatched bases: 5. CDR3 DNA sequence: TGTGCCAGCAGTAAAGGGACAGTTAATGAAAAACTGTTTTTT. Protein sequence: CASSKGTVNEKLFF.

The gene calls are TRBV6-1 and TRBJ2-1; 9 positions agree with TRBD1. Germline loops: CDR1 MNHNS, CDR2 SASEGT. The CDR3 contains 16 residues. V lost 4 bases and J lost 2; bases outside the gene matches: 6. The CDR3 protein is CASSALGQGPYNEQFF. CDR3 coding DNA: TGTGCCAGCAGTGCCCTGGGACAGGGACCCTACAATGAGCAGTTCTTC.

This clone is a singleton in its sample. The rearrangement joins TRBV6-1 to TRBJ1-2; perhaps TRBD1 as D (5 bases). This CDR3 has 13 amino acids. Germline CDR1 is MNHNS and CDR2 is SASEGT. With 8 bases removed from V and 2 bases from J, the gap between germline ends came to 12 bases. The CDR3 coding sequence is TGTGCCAGCGGGGCAGGGCGAAACTATGGCTACACCTTC. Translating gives CASGAGRNYGYTF.

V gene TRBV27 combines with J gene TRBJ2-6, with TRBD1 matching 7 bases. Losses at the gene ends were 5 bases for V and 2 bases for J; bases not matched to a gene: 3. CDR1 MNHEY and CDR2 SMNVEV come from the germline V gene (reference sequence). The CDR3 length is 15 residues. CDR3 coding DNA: TGTGCCAGCAGTCCTGGGACAGCTGGGGCCAACGTCCTGACTTTC. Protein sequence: CASSPGTAGANVLTF. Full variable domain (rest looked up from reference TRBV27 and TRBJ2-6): EAQVTQNPRYLITVTGKKLTVTCSQNMNHEYMSWYRQDPGLGLRQIYYSMNVEVTDKGDVPEGYKVSRKEKRNFPLILESPSPNQTSLYFCASSPGTAGANVLTFGAGSRLTVL.

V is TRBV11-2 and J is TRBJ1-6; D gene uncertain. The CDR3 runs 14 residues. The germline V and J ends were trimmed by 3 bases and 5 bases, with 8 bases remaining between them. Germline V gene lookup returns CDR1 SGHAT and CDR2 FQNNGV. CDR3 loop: CASSLTYDNSPLHF. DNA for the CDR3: TGTGCCAGCAGCTTGACATACGATAATTCACCCCTCCACTTT.

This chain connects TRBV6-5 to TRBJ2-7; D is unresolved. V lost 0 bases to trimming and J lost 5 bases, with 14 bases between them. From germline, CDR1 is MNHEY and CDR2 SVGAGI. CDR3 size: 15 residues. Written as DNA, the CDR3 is TGTGCCAGCAGTTACTCACTGGTTAGAGAGAACGAGCAGTACTTC. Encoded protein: CASSYSLVRENEQYF.

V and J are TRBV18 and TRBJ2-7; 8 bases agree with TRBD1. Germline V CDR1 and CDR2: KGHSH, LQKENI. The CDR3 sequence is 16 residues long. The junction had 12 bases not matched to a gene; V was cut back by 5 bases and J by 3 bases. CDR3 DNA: TGTGCCAGCTCAACGACCTTCGGGACAGGAAACTACGAGCAGTACTTC. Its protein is CASSTTFGTGNYEQYF.

The chain's CDR3 is CASRPTGGGEQFF. As DNA, the CDR3 is TGTGCCAGCAGGCCTACAGGGGGTGGTGAGCAGTTCTTC. This chain connects TRBV2 to TRBJ2-1; TRBD1 matches 8 bases. CDR1 SNHLY and CDR2 FYNNEI come from the germline V gene. The CDR3 spans 13 residues. Germline trimming cut 6 bases from V and 9 bases from J; bases unmatched to any gene: 7.

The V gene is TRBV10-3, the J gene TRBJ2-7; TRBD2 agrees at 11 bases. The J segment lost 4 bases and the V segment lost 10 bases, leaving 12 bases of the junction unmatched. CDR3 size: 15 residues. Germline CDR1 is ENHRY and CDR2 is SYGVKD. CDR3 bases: TGTGCCACCAGAGTAGCGGGAGGGACGCAATACGAGCAGTACTTC. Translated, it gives CATRVAGGTQYEQYF.

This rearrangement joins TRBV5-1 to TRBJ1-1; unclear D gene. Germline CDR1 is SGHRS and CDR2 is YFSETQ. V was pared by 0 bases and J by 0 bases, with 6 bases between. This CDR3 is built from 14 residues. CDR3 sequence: CASSLAGMNTEAFF. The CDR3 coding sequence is TGCGCCAGCAGCTTGGCTGGCATGAACACTGAAGCTTTCTTT.

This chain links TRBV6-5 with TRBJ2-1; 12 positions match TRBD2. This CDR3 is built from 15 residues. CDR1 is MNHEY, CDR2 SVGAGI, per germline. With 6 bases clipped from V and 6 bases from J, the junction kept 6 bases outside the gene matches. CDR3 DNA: TGTGCCAGCAGGCAGCGACTAGCGGGAGTCAATGAGCAGTTCTTC. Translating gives CASRQRLAGVNEQFF.

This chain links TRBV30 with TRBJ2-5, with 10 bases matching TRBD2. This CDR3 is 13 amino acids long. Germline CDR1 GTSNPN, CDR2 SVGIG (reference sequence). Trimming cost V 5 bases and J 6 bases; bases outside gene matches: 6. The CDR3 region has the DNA TGTGCCTGGGCTAGCGGGAGATTTAAGACCCAGTACTTC. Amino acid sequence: CAWASGRFKTQYF.

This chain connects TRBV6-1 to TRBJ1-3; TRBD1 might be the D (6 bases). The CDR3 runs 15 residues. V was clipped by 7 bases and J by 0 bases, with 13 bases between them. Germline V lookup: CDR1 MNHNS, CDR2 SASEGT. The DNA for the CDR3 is TGTGCCAGCAATGATAGGGGGACCTCTGGAAACACCATATATTTT. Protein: CASNDRGTSGNTIYF.

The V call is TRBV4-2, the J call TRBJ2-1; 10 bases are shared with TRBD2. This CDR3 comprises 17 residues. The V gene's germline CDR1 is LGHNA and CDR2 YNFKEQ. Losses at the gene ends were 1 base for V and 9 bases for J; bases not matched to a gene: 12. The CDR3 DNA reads TGTGCCAGCAGCCAAGGACTAGCGGGCCTCCCGGGCGGTGAGCAGTTCTTC. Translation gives CASSQGLAGLPGGEQFF.

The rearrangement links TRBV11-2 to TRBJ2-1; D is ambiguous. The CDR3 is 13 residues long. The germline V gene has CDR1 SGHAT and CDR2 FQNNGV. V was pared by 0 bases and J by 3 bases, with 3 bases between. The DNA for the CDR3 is TGTGCCAGCAGCTTAGACGTCTACAATGAGCAGTTCTTC. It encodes CASSLDVYNEQFF.

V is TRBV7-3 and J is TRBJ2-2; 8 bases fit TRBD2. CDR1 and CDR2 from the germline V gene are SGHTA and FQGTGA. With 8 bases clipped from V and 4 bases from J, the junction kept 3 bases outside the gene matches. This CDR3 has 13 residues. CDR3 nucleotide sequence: TGTGCCAGCTCGCGGGAGGCCACCGGGGAGCTGTTTTTT. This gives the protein CASSREATGELFF.